The subject of this entry is one T cell receptor (beta chain). Antigen: not known. These data belong to a study of T cells expressing NK-cell markers. For the study at large: In sorted CD3+CD56+NKG2C+, CD3+CD56+NKG2C- and CD3+CD56-NKG2C+ T cells, TCR beta repertoires were obtained.

Study findings and constraints: No clear determination of HCMV specificity was made for expanded NKG2C+ T cell clones. The study found these clonotypes also leading the CD3+CD56-NKG2C+ fraction in a few donors.

TCRdb reprocessed the 5' RACE reads and keeps a single row for each CDR3 protein, giving no DNA. The sample shows 300,000 to 450,000 distinct CDR3 sequences, and 5.2% sits with its ten largest clones. The sequence came from a man aged 18-70 years in good health. Source material: blood T cells: a sorted CD56 or NKG2C T cell subset, CD4+ or CD8+ T cells, or bulk PBMC T cells (not recorded which).

The CDR3 spells CASSRRGTGYGYTF. The chain uses TRBV12-3 or TRBV12-4 and TRBJ1-2; checking the TCRdb D call of TRBD1 is not possible without DNA. The CDR3 sequence is 14 residues long.